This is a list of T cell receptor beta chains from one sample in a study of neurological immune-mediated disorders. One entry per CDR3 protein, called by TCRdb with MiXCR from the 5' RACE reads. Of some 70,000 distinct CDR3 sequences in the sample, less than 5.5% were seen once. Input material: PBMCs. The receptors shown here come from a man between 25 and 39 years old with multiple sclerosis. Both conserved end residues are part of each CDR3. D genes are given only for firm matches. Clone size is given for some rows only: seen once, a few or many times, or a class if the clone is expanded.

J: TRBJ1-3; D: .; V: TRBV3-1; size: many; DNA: TGTGCCAGCAGCTTCGGACCGTACTCTGGAAACACCATATATTTT; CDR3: CASSFGPYSGNTIYF
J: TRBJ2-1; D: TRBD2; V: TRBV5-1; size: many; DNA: TGCGCCAGCCGGTCTAGCGGGGCACGGTCCTACAATGAGCAGTTCTTC; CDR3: CASRSSGARSYNEQFF
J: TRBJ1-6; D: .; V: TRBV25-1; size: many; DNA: TGTGCCAGCAGTGAGAGTCCCAATTCACCCCTCCACTTT; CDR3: CASSESPNSPLHF
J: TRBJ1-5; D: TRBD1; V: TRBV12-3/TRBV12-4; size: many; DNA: TGTGCCAGCAGTTCCGGGACAGGGAGCAATCAGCCCCAGCATTTT; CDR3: CASSSGTGSNQPQHF
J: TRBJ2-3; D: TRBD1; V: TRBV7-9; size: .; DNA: TGTGCCAGCAGCTTGGGACAGGGGGATCAGCCCCAGTATTTT; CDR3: CASSLGQGDQPQYF
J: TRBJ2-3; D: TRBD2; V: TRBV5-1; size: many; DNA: TGCGCCAGCAGCTTCGGACTAGCGGGGAACACAGATACGCAGTATTTT; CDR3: CASSFGLAGNTDTQYF
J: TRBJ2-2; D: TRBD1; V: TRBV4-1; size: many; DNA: TGCGCCAGCAGCCAATTACCGGGACAGGGTTTAACCGGGGAGCTGTTTTTT; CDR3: CASSQLPGQGLTGELFF
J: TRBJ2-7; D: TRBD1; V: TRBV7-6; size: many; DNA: TGTGCCAGCAGCCTTACAGGGGTCTACGAGCAGTACTTC; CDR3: CASSLTGVYEQYF
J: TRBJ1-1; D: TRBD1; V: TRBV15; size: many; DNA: TGTGCCACCAGCAAAGGGACAGTGGGGACTGAAGCTTTCTTT; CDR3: CATSKGTVGTEAFF
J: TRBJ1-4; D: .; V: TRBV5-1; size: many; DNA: TGCGCCAGCAGCTTCCTCGGGGTGGGAGAAAAACTGTTTTTT; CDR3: CASSFLGVGEKLFF
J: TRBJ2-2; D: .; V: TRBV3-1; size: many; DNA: TGTGCCAGCACCGCAGAGGCGGTGAACACCGGGGAGCTGTTTTTT; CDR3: CASTAEAVNTGELFF
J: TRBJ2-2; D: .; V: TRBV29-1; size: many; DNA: TGCAGCGTTGGACTAAACACCGGGGAGCTGTTTTTT; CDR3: CSVGLNTGELFF
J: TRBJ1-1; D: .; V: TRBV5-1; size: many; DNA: TGCGCCAGCAGCTTAGAACCGAACACTGAAGCTTTCTTT; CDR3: CASSLEPNTEAFF
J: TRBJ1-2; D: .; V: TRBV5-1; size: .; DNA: TGCGCCAGCAGCTTGGGGACAGAAGGAAATGGCTACACCTTC; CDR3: CASSLGTEGNGYTF
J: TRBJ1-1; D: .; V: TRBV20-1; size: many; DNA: TGCAGTGTTACCGGGAGGGCGCCGACTGAAGCTTTCTTT; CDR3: CSVTGRAPTEAFF
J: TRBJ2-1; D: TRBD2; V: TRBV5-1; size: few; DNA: TGCGCCAGCAGCTTCGTGGGAGGGACGATCAATGAGCAGTTCTTC; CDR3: CASSFVGGTINEQFF
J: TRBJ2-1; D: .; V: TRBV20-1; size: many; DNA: TGCAGTGCTAGAGACCAAAGGACTGGGGCGAATGAGCAGTTCTTC; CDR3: CSARDQRTGANEQFF
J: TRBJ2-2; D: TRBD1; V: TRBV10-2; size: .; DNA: TGCGCCAGCAGTGAATGGGGGACAGGCAACACCGGGGAGCTGTTTTTT; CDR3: CASSEWGTGNTGELFF
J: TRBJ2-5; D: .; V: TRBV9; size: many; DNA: TGTGCCAGCAGCCGGGCGGCAGCCGCCAGGGAGACCCAGTACTTC; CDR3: CASSRAAAARETQYF
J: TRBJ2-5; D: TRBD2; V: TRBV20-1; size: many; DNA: TGCAGTGCTAGAGTTCTAGCGGGGGGACAACAAGAGACCCAGTACTTC; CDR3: CSARVLAGGQQETQYF
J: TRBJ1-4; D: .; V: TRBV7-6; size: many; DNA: TGTGCCAGCAGCTTACCCGGGGCAGGAGAAAAACTGTTTTTT; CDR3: CASSLPGAGEKLFF
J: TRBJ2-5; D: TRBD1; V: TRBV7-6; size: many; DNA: TGTGCCAGCAGCCCTCGGACAGGGGTCCGGGAGACCCAGTACTTC; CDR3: CASSPRTGVRETQYF
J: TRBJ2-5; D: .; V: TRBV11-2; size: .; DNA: TGTGCCAGCAGCTTAGATCGCCGAGGAGGGGGCTGGGAGACCCAGTACTTC; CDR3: CASSLDRRGGGWETQYF
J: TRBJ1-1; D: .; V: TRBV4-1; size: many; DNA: TGCGCCAGCAGCCAAGATGGGGGGACTGAAGCTTTCTTT; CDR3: CASSQDGGTEAFF
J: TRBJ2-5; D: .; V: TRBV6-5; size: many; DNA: TGTGCCAGCAGTTACGAGCGTAGGACTAAAGAGACCCAGTACTTC; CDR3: CASSYERRTKETQYF
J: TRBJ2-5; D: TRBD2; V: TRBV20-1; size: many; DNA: TGCAGTGCTAGACCCCTTGGGGGGGAAGAGACCCAGTACTTC; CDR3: CSARPLGGEETQYF
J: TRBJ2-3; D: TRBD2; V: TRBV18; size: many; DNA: TGTGCCAGCTCACTCCGAAGCGGGGGTTCAGATACGCAGTATTTT; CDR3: CASSLRSGGSDTQYF
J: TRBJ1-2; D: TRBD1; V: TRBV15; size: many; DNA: TGTGCCACCAGCAGGGACAGGGGGAACTATGGCTACACCTTC; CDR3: CATSRDRGNYGYTF
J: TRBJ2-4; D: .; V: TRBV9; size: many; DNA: TGTGCCAGCAGCGTCGAGGGGGGCTCCAGCGTCAAAAACATTCAGTACTTC; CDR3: CASSVEGGSSVKNIQYF
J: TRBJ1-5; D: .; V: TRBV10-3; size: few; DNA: TGTGCCATCAGGGGGGCAGGTGGGCCCCAGCATTTT; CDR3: CAIRGAGGPQHF
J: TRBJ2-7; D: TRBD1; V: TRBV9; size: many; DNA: TGTGCCAGCAGCCTGACAGGGGGCGAGCAGTACTTC; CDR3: CASSLTGGEQYF
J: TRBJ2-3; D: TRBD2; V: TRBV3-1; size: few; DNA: TGTGCCAGCAGCCTCCGGGGGGGGACGGGTACGCAGTATTTT; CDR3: CASSLRGGTGTQYF
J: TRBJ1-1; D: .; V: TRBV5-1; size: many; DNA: TGCGCCAGCAGCTTGGCGACTTGGGCCCCTGAAGCTTTCTTT; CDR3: CASSLATWAPEAFF
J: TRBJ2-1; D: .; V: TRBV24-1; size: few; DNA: TGTGCCACCAGTGATCATCAGGGCGGCCCCTACAATGAGCAGTTCTTC; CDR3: CATSDHQGGPYNEQFF
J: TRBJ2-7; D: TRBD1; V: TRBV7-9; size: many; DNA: TGTGCCAGCAGCTTCGACAGGGATGGGCAGTACTTC; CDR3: CASSFDRDGQYF
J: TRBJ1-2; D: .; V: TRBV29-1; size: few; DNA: TGCAGCGTTGAAGATCTGGGGTACGGGGCTAACTATGGCTACACCTTC; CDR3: CSVEDLGYGANYGYTF
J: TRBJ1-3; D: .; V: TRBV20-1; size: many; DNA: TGCAGTGCTACCCATGCGGGCAGGAACACCATATATTTT; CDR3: CSATHAGRNTIYF
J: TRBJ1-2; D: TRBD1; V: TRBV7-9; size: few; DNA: TGTGCCACTCCCTTGGGGACAGGGGGCGGTAACACCTTC; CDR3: CATPLGTGGGNTF
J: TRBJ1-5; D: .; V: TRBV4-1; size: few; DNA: TGCGCCAGCAGCCAAGACCTCAAGGAGCCCCAGCATTTT; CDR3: CASSQDLKEPQHF
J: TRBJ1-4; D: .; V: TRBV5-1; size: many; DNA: TGCGCCAGCAGGGAAGGAGTCGATGAAAAACTGTTTTTT; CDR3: CASREGVDEKLFF
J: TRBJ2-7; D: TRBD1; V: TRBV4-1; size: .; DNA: TGCGCCAGCAGCCAAGTTCCGGGACAGGGGATCTACGAGCAGTACTTC; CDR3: CASSQVPGQGIYEQYF
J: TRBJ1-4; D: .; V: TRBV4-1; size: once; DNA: TGCGCCAGCAGCCAAGATCACGCAACTAATGAAAAACTGTTTTTT; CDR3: CASSQDHATNEKLFF
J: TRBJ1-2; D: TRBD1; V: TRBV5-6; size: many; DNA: TGTGCCAGCAGCTCCTGGACAGGGGGCGTCTATGGCTACACCTTC; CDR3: CASSSWTGGVYGYTF
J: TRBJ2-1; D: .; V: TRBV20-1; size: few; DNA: TGCAGTGCTAGGCCCGGGACAAAATCCTACAATGAGCAGTTCTTC; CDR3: CSARPGTKSYNEQFF
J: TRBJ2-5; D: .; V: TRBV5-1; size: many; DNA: TGCGCCAGCAGCTTGGCCGTTCGCCAAGAGACCCAGTACTTC; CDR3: CASSLAVRQETQYF
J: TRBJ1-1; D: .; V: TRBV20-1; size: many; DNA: TGCAGTGCCCCGGGGGGAGTTAACACTGAAGCTTTCTTT; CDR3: CSAPGGVNTEAFF